This is a list of T cell receptor beta chains from one sample in a study of cytomegalovirus exposure and HLA in healthy donors. TCRdb's table, derived via immunoSEQ multiplex PCR, lists solely in-frame clones and lacks some. The sample includes 110,000 to 150,000 clones, 75% to 80% of them seen just once. Sequencing input: PBMCs. The source is a male donor in good health and CMV-seronegative. Both conserved end residues are part of each CDR3. The D gene is left open where the match is weak. Size tells how often a clone was seen (once, few, many) or the class of an expanded clone, and some rows leave it out.

J gene: TRBJ1-1
V gene: TRBV29-1
CDR3 length: 13
clone size: once
D gene: .
CDR3 DNA: TGCAGCGTTGAACCAGGATTGAACACTGAAGCTTTCTTT
CDR3 protein: CSVEPGLNTEAFF

J gene: TRBJ2-7
V gene: TRBV18
CDR3 length: 20
clone size: .
D gene: .
CDR3 DNA: TGTGCCAGCTCACCTCTCCCCCCTACTACAAGGGGGAATAGCTCCTACGAGCAGTACTTC
CDR3 protein: CASSPLPPTTRGNSSYEQYF

J gene: TRBJ2-7
V gene: TRBV27
CDR3 length: 13
clone size: few
D gene: .
CDR3 DNA: TGTGCCAGCAGTTTAGACTCCTCCTACGAGCAGTACTTC
CDR3 protein: CASSLDSSYEQYF

J gene: TRBJ1-1
V gene: TRBV7-9
CDR3 length: 14
clone size: few
D gene: .
CDR3 DNA: TGTGCCAGCAGCTTCGGCAGGGTTAACACTGAAGCTTTCTTT
CDR3 protein: CASSFGRVNTEAFF

J gene: TRBJ1-2
V gene: TRBV21-1
CDR3 length: 16
clone size: .
D gene: .
CDR3 DNA: TGTGCCAGCCATGGGGGGAGCCACACTAATAACTATGGCTACACCTTC
CDR3 protein: CASHGGSHTNNYGYTF

J gene: TRBJ2-3
V gene: TRBV9
CDR3 length: 17
clone size: .
D gene: TRBD1
CDR3 DNA: TGTGCCAGCAGCGTAGTAGCAGCAGGGGGCATTGGAGATACGCAGTATTTT
CDR3 protein: CASSVVAAGGIGDTQYF

J gene: TRBJ1-5
V gene: TRBV25-1
CDR3 length: 14
clone size: .
D gene: .
CDR3 DNA: TGTGCCAGCAGTGAGCCCGGGTTTATTCAGCCCCAGCATTTT
CDR3 protein: CASSEPGFIQPQHF

J gene: TRBJ2-7
V gene: TRBV11-2
CDR3 length: 16
clone size: .
D gene: TRBD1
CDR3 DNA: TGTGCCAGCAGCTTGAGGGGGACAGGGGGCTCCTACGAGCAGTACTTC
CDR3 protein: CASSLRGTGGSYEQYF

J gene: TRBJ2-7
V gene: TRBV6-6
CDR3 length: 15
clone size: .
D gene: .
CDR3 DNA: TGTGCCAGCACGGAAACAGGGTTAACATTTGACGAGCAGTACTTC
CDR3 protein: CASTETGLTFDEQYF

J gene: TRBJ1-3
V gene: TRBV7-6
CDR3 length: 16
clone size: .
D gene: TRBD1
CDR3 DNA: TGTGCCAGCAGCTTAGCTACAGGGGTAGTTGGAAACACCATATATTTT
CDR3 protein: CASSLATGVVGNTIYF

J gene: TRBJ1-2
V gene: TRBV7-9
CDR3 length: 14
clone size: .
D gene: .
CDR3 DNA: TGTGCCAGCAGCCTACGGACAGACAACTATGGCTACACCTTC
CDR3 protein: CASSLRTDNYGYTF

J gene: TRBJ2-6
V gene: TRBV11-3
CDR3 length: 12
clone size: .
D gene: .
CDR3 DNA: TGTGCCAGCGGGGATGGGGCCAACGGCCTGACTTTC
CDR3 protein: CASGDGANGLTF

J gene: TRBJ2-2
V gene: TRBV9
CDR3 length: 17
clone size: .
D gene: .
CDR3 DNA: TGTGCCAGCAGCGTAGAACTCCGGACTGCGAACACCGGGGAGCTGTTTTTT
CDR3 protein: CASSVELRTANTGELFF

J gene: TRBJ1-2
V gene: TRBV7-2
CDR3 length: 17
clone size: .
D gene: TRBD1
CDR3 DNA: TGTGCCAGCAGCCATCTGCGGGACAGGGTGATAACGGATGGCTACACCTTC
CDR3 protein: CASSHLRDRVITDGYTF

J gene: TRBJ1-1
V gene: TRBV19
CDR3 length: 13
clone size: .
D gene: TRBD1
CDR3 DNA: TGTGCCAGTATTTGGACAGGGAACACTGAAGCTTTCTTT
CDR3 protein: CASIWTGNTEAFF

J gene: TRBJ2-3
V gene: TRBV15
CDR3 length: 14
clone size: .
D gene: .
CDR3 DNA: TGTGCCACCAGCAGAGAGGGCCCCTGGGATACGCAGTATTTT
CDR3 protein: CATSREGPWDTQYF

J gene: TRBJ2-7
V gene: TRBV29-1
CDR3 length: 11
clone size: .
D gene: .
CDR3 DNA: TGCAGCGCCGCCCGGGGAGGCGAGCAGTACTTC
CDR3 protein: CSAARGGEQYF

J gene: TRBJ1-3
V gene: TRBV5-1
CDR3 length: 15
clone size: .
D gene: .
CDR3 DNA: TGCGCCAGCAGCTTGGAGAGCTACTCTGGAAACACCATATATTTT
CDR3 protein: CASSLESYSGNTIYF

J gene: TRBJ1-3
V gene: TRBV19
CDR3 length: 14
clone size: .
D gene: .
CDR3 DNA: TGTGCCAGTAAAATGCAGGACTCTGGAAACACCATATATTTT
CDR3 protein: CASKMQDSGNTIYF

J gene: TRBJ2-1
V gene: TRBV7-9
CDR3 length: 16
clone size: .
D gene: .
CDR3 DNA: TGTGCCAGCAGCTTAAGTCGGACAGTTCCTTTCTATGAGCAGTTCTTC
CDR3 protein: CASSLSRTVPFYEQFF

J gene: TRBJ1-1
V gene: TRBV2
CDR3 length: 15
clone size: .
D gene: .
CDR3 DNA: TGTGCCAGCAGCGGTATCGTGGTAAGGAGCACTGAAGCTTTCTTT
CDR3 protein: CASSGIVVRSTEAFF

J gene: TRBJ2-5
V gene: TRBV15
CDR3 length: 16
clone size: few
D gene: TRBD1
CDR3 DNA: TGTGCCACCAGCAGACCGGGACAGGGGTATCAAGAGACCCAGTACTTC
CDR3 protein: CATSRPGQGYQETQYF

J gene: TRBJ2-1
V gene: TRBV6-5
CDR3 length: 11
clone size: .
D gene: .
CDR3 DNA: TGTGCCAGCAGTTACTCAGGGACTGAGTTCTTC
CDR3 protein: CASSYSGTEFF

J gene: TRBJ2-3
V gene: TRBV5-1
CDR3 length: 17
clone size: .
D gene: TRBD2
CDR3 DNA: TGCGCCAGCAGCCCGGAGTTAGCGGGAGGGCTCAAAGATACGCAGTATTTT
CDR3 protein: CASSPELAGGLKDTQYF

J gene: TRBJ2-4
V gene: TRBV19
CDR3 length: 18
clone size: .
D gene: TRBD2
CDR3 DNA: TGTGCCAGTACTCCGGGGGGGCGGGGGGCCATAGCCAAAAACATTCAGTACTTC
CDR3 protein: CASTPGGRGAIAKNIQYF

J gene: TRBJ2-5
V gene: TRBV5-4
CDR3 length: 14
clone size: .
D gene: .
CDR3 DNA: TGTGCCAGCAGCTTGCCCGGAGGGGCAGAGACCCAGTACTTC
CDR3 protein: CASSLPGGAETQYF

J gene: TRBJ2-5
V gene: TRBV7-7
CDR3 length: 14
clone size: once
D gene: TRBD2
CDR3 DNA: TGTGCTAGCAGCCCCGCGGGGGGACTAGAGACCCAGTACTTC
CDR3 protein: CASSPAGGLETQYF